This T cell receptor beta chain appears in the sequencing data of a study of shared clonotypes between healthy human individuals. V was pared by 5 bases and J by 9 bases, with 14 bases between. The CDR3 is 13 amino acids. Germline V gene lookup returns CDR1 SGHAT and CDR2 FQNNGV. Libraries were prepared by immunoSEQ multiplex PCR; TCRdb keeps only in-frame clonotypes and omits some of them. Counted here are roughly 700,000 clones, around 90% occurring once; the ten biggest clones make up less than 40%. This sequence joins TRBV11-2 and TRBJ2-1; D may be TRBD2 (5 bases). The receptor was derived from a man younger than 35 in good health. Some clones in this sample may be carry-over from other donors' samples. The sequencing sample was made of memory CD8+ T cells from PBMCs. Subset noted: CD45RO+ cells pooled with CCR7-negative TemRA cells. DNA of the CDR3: TGTGCCAGCAGCAAACCGACCGCGGGTGAGCAGTTCTTC. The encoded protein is CASSKPTAGEQFF.